The rows below give T cell receptor beta chains drawn from one sample of a study of T cell changes during pregnancy in multiple sclerosis. Some clones are missing from TCRdb's copy, which holds only in-frame ones; the method was immunoSEQ multiplex PCR. Altogether 60,000 to 85,000 clones are present, roughly 92% being singletons, with the ten largest covering 1.4% to 1.5%. The sequenced sample was peripheral blood, obtained in the second trimester of pregnancy. These receptors all come from a female donor with multiple sclerosis, enrolled in a pregnancy study. Each CDR3 is given with its conserved first and last residue. D genes are given only for firm matches. Only some rows state a clone size, as once, few, many or a class for expanded clones.

D gene: NA; V gene: TRBV27; J gene: TRBJ2-7; clone size: NA; CDR3 DNA: TGTGCCAGCAGTTTAGGGGCGGGGCTTAGCTCCTACGAGCAGTACTTC; CDR3 protein: CASSLGAGLSSYEQYF
D gene: NA; V gene: TRBV9; J gene: TRBJ2-3; clone size: NA; CDR3 DNA: TGTGCCAGCAGCGGGATGTCGGGTCTCACAGATACGCAGTATTTT; CDR3 protein: CASSGMSGLTDTQYF
D gene: TRBD1; V gene: TRBV27; J gene: TRBJ2-1; clone size: NA; CDR3 DNA: TGTGCCAGCAGTTTATCGGGGACAGGGGCCGAGCAGTTCTTC; CDR3 protein: CASSLSGTGAEQFF
D gene: TRBD2; V gene: TRBV6-5; J gene: TRBJ2-7; clone size: NA; CDR3 DNA: TGTGCCAGCCGCGTCGGTGCTAGCGGAGATTACGAGCAGTACTTC; CDR3 protein: CASRVGASGDYEQYF
D gene: NA; V gene: TRBV19; J gene: TRBJ1-5; clone size: NA; CDR3 DNA: TGTGCCAGTAGTATTGTGTCAGGAAATAGCAATCAGCCCCAGCATTTT; CDR3 protein: CASSIVSGNSNQPQHF
D gene: NA; V gene: TRBV5-5; J gene: TRBJ1-2; clone size: few; CDR3 DNA: TGTGCCAGCAGCCCGTCCCGACAGGCCAACTATGGCTACACCTTC; CDR3 protein: CASSPSRQANYGYTF
D gene: NA; V gene: TRBV27; J gene: TRBJ2-4; clone size: NA; CDR3 DNA: TGTGCCAGCAGTCCGACCCAGGGGATCGTAGCCAAAAACATTCAGTACTTC; CDR3 protein: CASSPTQGIVAKNIQYF
D gene: TRBD2; V gene: TRBV7-3; J gene: TRBJ2-1; clone size: NA; CDR3 DNA: TGTGCCAGCAGCCCCCTAGCGGGGGACTTTGTTGAGCAGTTCTTC; CDR3 protein: CASSPLAGDFVEQFF
D gene: NA; V gene: TRBV7-6; J gene: TRBJ2-7; clone size: NA; CDR3 DNA: TGTGCCAGCAGCTTAGACAGGCCCTACGAGCAGTACTTC; CDR3 protein: CASSLDRPYEQYF
D gene: TRBD1; V gene: TRBV25-1; J gene: TRBJ2-2; clone size: NA; CDR3 DNA: TGTGCCAGCACAGTACAGGGGAGTTGGGGGGAGCTGTTTTTT; CDR3 protein: CASTVQGSWGELFF
D gene: NA; V gene: TRBV30; J gene: TRBJ2-7; clone size: NA; CDR3 DNA: TGTGCCTGGAGTTTCAGGGGGGCGGGCGAGCAGTACTTC; CDR3 protein: CAWSFRGAGEQYF
D gene: NA; V gene: TRBV29-1; J gene: TRBJ1-2; clone size: NA; CDR3 DNA: TGCAGCGCCGAAATCGGGGTTACAGGGATCGGGGTCTATGGCTACACCTTC; CDR3 protein: CSAEIGVTGIGVYGYTF
D gene: NA; V gene: TRBV9; J gene: TRBJ1-5; clone size: NA; CDR3 DNA: TGTGCCAGCAGCGTGCGTAGCAATCAGCCCCAGCATTTT; CDR3 protein: CASSVRSNQPQHF
D gene: TRBD1; V gene: TRBV2; J gene: TRBJ1-3; clone size: once; CDR3 DNA: TGTGCCAGCAGTCGGGGACAGGCAGCTACTGGAAACACCATATATTTT; CDR3 protein: CASSRGQAATGNTIYF
D gene: NA; V gene: TRBV7-8; J gene: TRBJ2-5; clone size: NA; CDR3 DNA: TGTGCCAGCAGCTTAACGCCAGAACCGAAAGAGACCCAGTACTTC; CDR3 protein: CASSLTPEPKETQYF
D gene: NA; V gene: TRBV30; J gene: TRBJ2-5; clone size: NA; CDR3 DNA: TGTGCCTGGACCTCCCTAGCGTCGCTCCAAGAGACCCAGTACTTC; CDR3 protein: CAWTSLASLQETQYF